This entry features one TCR beta chain sequence. Its antigen remains unidentified. Per-nucleotide qualities are absent, and no much larger clonotype sits a single base away. This entry is derived from a study of cytomegalovirus exposure and HLA in healthy donors (TCRdb year 2017). Concerning the study at large: A later analysis indicated that the roughly 130 validation repertoires were generated on the platform also employed for the roughly 650 repertoires of the first cohort. To predict cytomegalovirus infection status, the study combined high-throughput TCR immunosequencing, statistical association of individual TCRs with disease status, and machine learning. The aim of the study was to test whether cataloging public T cell receptors could identify signatures of past pathogen exposure. Besides the first cohort of about 730 subjects, a separate validation cohort made up of 120 or so different subjects was used. General findings and caveats noted by the study authors: It was suggested by the authors that the approach could potentially be generalized to other disease states and immunological phenotypes. The classifier was reported to diagnose cytomegalovirus status with high specificity and sensitivity in both the original cohort and the validation cohort. Of the cluster scores, around 95% were above 0 in a later analysis, which found that TCRs clustered in the first cohort also tended to co-occur in the 95 to 150 validation repertoires. Across donors, most TCR sequences were observed very rarely, whereas some public TCRs were present in many individuals. The validation cohort had no HLA typing available for a later analysis, so co-occurrence within that cohort was assessed over all 120 or so repertoires. Three of the identified cytomegalovirus-associated TCR beta chains were confirmed in vitro to be specific for cytomegalovirus antigens. A total of 150 or so TCR beta chains were listed by the study as associated with cytomegalovirus.

Library preparation employed the immunoSEQ multiplex PCR assay. The source study handled its data this way. A statistical classification framework was built to diagnose cytomegalovirus status from the catalog of TCR beta chain sequences. What TCRdb holds here is the immuneACCESS table cut down to in-frame rearrangements. Part of the clones is not present; checked against another copy, under half of the missing clones reflect an unresolved V gene, and the others are unexplained. The V and J calls and the clone size are those of that table, but D and trimming were determined from the DNA. The sample table shows more than 100,000 clones, and about nine tenths are seen once. Of the sample, about 1.5% is held by the ten largest clones. Separate from the approximately 700-subject first cohort, the validation cohort of over 90 subjects was the group to which the donors belonged. From the germline V gene (reference sequence), CDR1 is MNHEY and CDR2 is SMNVEV. The CDR3 has 13 amino acids, counting the end cysteine and phenylalanine. CDR3 DNA only is kept here, 39 bases in frame from base 1. Trimming costs V 3 bases and J 6 bases, and their ends lie 9 bases apart.

The TCR was taken from a man younger than 45 in good health and CMV-seronegative. The V gene is TRBV27 and the J gene is TRBJ2-1; a tentative D call is TRBD2 (6 bases match). The sample was PBMCs. This receptor has the CDR3 CASSLGGGNEQFF. At the DNA level, the sequence is TGTGCCAGCAGTTTGGGAGGTGGCAATGAGCAGTTCTTC.